The TCR beta chain described here comes from a study of T cells in Graves' hyperthyroidism and ophthalmopathy. Whole-study results and caveats: Most thyroid-expanded clonotypes above 0.001 were also found in blood. Ophthalmopathy cases were set apart from stable hyperthyroidism by a 13 V-J model.

Template material for amplifying TCR beta CDR3 regions consisted of RNA transcripts. TCR CDR3 underwent first-round RT-PCR with the HTBI primer set. One entry per CDR3 protein, called by TCRdb with MiXCR from the multiplex PCR reads. The repertoire holds over 450,000 distinct CDR3 sequences, with roughly 15% as singletons. Concerning this clonotype itself: What it binds is not known. The junction does not match germline at one end; this may be a read error.

Uncontrolled infection, other autoimmune disease, pregnancy or lactation excluded patients. About 10 ml of fresh peripheral blood supplied the PBMCs. Germline V gene sequence: CDR1 MNHEY, CDR2 SMNVEV (reference sequence). This CDR3 comprises 15 residues. The clonotype was recovered from a woman under 30 with Graves' ophthalmopathy. Specimen: blood. The chain recombines TRBV27 with TRBJ2-1; D uncertain. The CDR3 nucleotides read TGTGCCAGCAGTTTGAATGACGGGTCCTACAATGGGCAGTTCTTC. Translation gives CASSLNDGSYNGQFF.